A single sample is the source of the 29 T cell receptor beta chains below, sequenced in a study of T cell changes during pregnancy in multiple sclerosis. The assay was immunoSEQ multiplex PCR, and TCRdb's table has in-frame clones only and misses some. The sample includes tens of thousands of clones, just under 95% seen only once; the top ten take roughly 3.6%. Source: peripheral blood, taken after pregnancy. Receptors originate from a female donor in good health, enrolled as a control in a pregnancy study.

The chain couples TRBV30 to TRBJ2-7; 9 positions agree with TRBD1. The CDR3 consists of 13 residues. Germline CDR1 reads GTSNPN; CDR2 reads SVGIG (reference sequence). Unmatched junction bases numbered 6, after V lost 5 bases and J lost 4 bases. The DNA of the CDR3 is TGTGCCTGGGCCGGGACAGGGCCATACGAGCAGTACTTC. Its translation is CAWAGTGPYEQYF.

This clone was counted once. The gene calls are TRBV5-1 and TRBJ1-6; the D is unclear. The V end was cut by 4 bases, the J end by 9 bases, with 11 bases between. The CDR3 has 13 residues. Germline assignment: CDR1 SGHRS and CDR2 YFSETQ. CDR3: CASSLKFGSPLHF. In DNA, the CDR3 is TGCGCCAGCAGCCTTAAATTCGGTTCACCCCTCCACTTT. The full variable domain, in which reference TRBV5-1 and TRBJ1-6 provide the parts outside the CDR3, is KAGVTQTPRYLIKTRGQQVTLSCSPISGHRSVSWYQQTPGQGLQFLFEYFSETQRNKGNFPGRFSGRQFSNSRSEMNVSTLELGDSALYLCASSLKFGSPLHFGNGTRLTVT.

The CDR3 sequence is CAIRAGTGAYEQYF. In DNA, the CDR3 is TGTGCCATCAGAGCCGGGACAGGGGCCTACGAGCAGTACTTC. The V call is TRBV10-3, the J call TRBJ2-7; 10 bases line up with TRBD1. This CDR3 contains 14 residues. CDR1 and CDR2 (germline): ENHRY, SYGVKD. Trimming cost V 6 bases and J 2 bases; bases outside gene matches: 4.

This sequence joins TRBV7-9 and TRBJ1-6; TRBD1 aligns across 7 bases. J was trimmed by 10 bases and V by 1 base; bases with no gene match: 4. The germline V gene has CDR1 SEHNR and CDR2 FQNEAQ (reference sequence). The CDR3 consists of 14 residues. CDR3 nucleotide sequence: TGTGCCAGCAGCTTAGGGCAGGGGGGATCACCCCTCCACTTT. Translated: CASSLGQGGSPLHF.

The J gene is TRBJ1-5, the V gene TRBV7-9, with 7 bases aligning to TRBD1. The CDR3 runs to 13 residues. The germline CDR1 and CDR2 sequences are SEHNR and FQNEAQ (reference sequence). V was clipped by 5 bases and J by 5 bases; unmatched bases: 3. The CDR3 DNA reads as TGTGCCAGCAGCCTCGGGACAGATCAGCCCCAGCATTTT. It encodes CASSLGTDQPQHF. The variable domain in full, completed from reference TRBV7-9 and TRBJ1-5, reads DTGVSQNPRHKITKRGQNVTFRCDPISEHNRLYWYRQTLGQGPEFLTYFQNEAQLEKSRLLSDRFSAERPKGSFSTLEIQRTEQGDSAMYLCASSLGTDQPQHFGDGTRLSIL.

This clone appeared a single time. The chain links TRBV29-1 to TRBJ2-3; 16 bases are a match to TRBD2. The CDR3 is 21 amino acids. J was trimmed by 5 bases and V by 6 bases; bases with no gene match: 23. Germline V CDR1 and CDR2: SQVTM, ANQGSEA. The CDR3 protein is CSVRRTGVLGLAGGHGDTQYF. CDR3 sequence (DNA): TGCAGCGTGAGGCGGACAGGAGTCTTGGGACTAGCGGGGGGGCATGGAGATACGCAGTATTTT.

V is TRBV28 and J is TRBJ2-6; 12 nucleotides align to TRBD1. CDR3 length: 20 residues. The J segment lost 0 bases and the V segment lost 5 bases, leaving 11 bases of the junction unmatched. CDR1 and CDR2 (germline): MDHEN, SYDVKM. CDR3 sequence reads: CASSPAGTGGSFSGANVLTF. The CDR3 nucleotides read TGTGCCAGCAGTCCAGCAGGGACAGGGGGCTCGTTCTCTGGGGCCAACGTCCTGACTTTC.

This chain links TRBV27 with TRBJ2-3; D is unclear. Per the germline V gene, CDR1 is MNHEY and CDR2 is SMNVEV (reference sequence). CDR3 length: 13 amino acids. V dropped 2 bases and J dropped 2 bases, with 5 bases sitting between them. CDR3 loop: CASSLGDTDTQYF. In DNA, the CDR3 is TGTGCCAGCAGTTTAGGAGACACAGATACGCAGTATTTT.

By share, this clone counts as medium-sized. The chain combines TRBV30 with TRBJ1-5; TRBD1 matches at 7 bases. The J segment lost 4 bases and the V segment lost 0 bases, leaving 9 bases of the junction unmatched. This CDR3 region has 16 residues. Germline V CDR1 and CDR2: GTSNPN, SVGIG (reference sequence). The CDR3 is CAWSVLPGQTNQPQHF. The CDR3 DNA follows: TGTGCCTGGAGTGTTCTACCGGGACAGACAAATCAGCCCCAGCATTTT. The full variable domain, its missing parts supplied by reference TRBV30 and TRBJ1-5, is SQTIHQWPATLVQPVGSPLSLECTVEGTSNPNLYWYRQAAGRGLQLLFYSVGIGQISSEVPQNLSASRPQDRQFILSSKKLLLSDSGFYLCAWSVLPGQTNQPQHFGDGTRLSIL.

This clone was recorded once. The genes are TRBV7-9 and TRBJ1-6; D unresolved. The V gene's germline CDR1 is SEHNR and CDR2 FQNEAQ (reference sequence). V shed 2 bases and J shed 10 bases, with 21 bases lying between them. The CDR3 has 17 residues. The CDR3 loop reads CASSLSLREGTLSPLHF. In DNA form, the CDR3 reads TGTGCCAGCAGCTTATCCCTACGGGAGGGTACCTTATCACCCCTCCACTTT.

The J gene is TRBJ1-2, the V gene TRBV28; D ambiguous. The CDR3 has 11 amino acids. CDR1 is MDHEN and CDR2 is SYDVKM in the germline V gene. Between the trimmed V and J ends, which lost 6 bases and 2 bases, there was a span of 4 bases. CDR3 protein: CASRLNYGYTF. The CDR3 bases are TGTGCCAGCAGGCTAAACTATGGCTACACCTTC.

The V gene is TRBV27, the J gene TRBJ1-1; TRBD1 aligns across 7 bases. CDR1 is MNHEY and CDR2 is SMNVEV in the germline V gene (reference sequence). The CDR3 contains 14 residues. J lost 0 bases, V lost 5 bases, and 3 bases had no gene match. The CDR3 protein is CASSQGTVNTEAFF. CDR3 DNA sequence: TGTGCCAGCAGTCAAGGGACAGTGAACACTGAAGCTTTCTTT.

The J gene is TRBJ2-1, the V gene TRBV7-9; TRBD2 agrees at 8 bases. There are 15 residues in the CDR3. J was trimmed by 8 bases and V by 5 bases; bases with no gene match: 11. From germline, CDR1 is SEHNR and CDR2 FQNEAQ (reference sequence). The CDR3 DNA follows: TGTGCCAGCAGCATTCTAGCGGGTATTGGGGATGAGCAGTTCTTC. Translation gives CASSILAGIGDEQFF.

The gene calls are TRBV5-1 and TRBJ1-2; no definite D call. Trimming removed 3 bases at V and 4 bases at J, with 10 bases between. Per the germline V gene, CDR1 is SGHRS and CDR2 is YFSETQ. This CDR3 region has 13 residues. CDR3 DNA: TGCGCCAGCAGCTCACCTCCGGGCTATGGCTACACCTTC. It encodes CASSSPPGYGYTF.

The chain links TRBV7-8 to TRBJ2-7; maybe TRBD1 (5 bases). CDR1 SGHVS and CDR2 FQNEAQ come from the germline V gene. V lost 1 base to trimming and J lost 2 bases, with 9 bases between them. The CDR3 runs 14 residues. DNA of the CDR3: TGTGCCAGCAGCTTAGGGGGCCGTGCCTACGAGCAGTACTTC. Protein product: CASSLGGRAYEQYF.

This clone was picked up one time. The genes are TRBV4-1 and TRBJ1-4; the match to TRBD1 covers 8 bases. Germline lookup yields CDR1 MGHRA and CDR2 YSYEKL. J lost 5 bases, V lost 4 bases, and 9 bases had no gene match. The CDR3 consists of 16 residues. In DNA, the CDR3 is TGCGCCAGCAGCCCCACCGGGACAGGAGAAAATGAAAAACTGTTTTTT. Its protein is CASSPTGTGENEKLFF.

The chain couples TRBV4-1 to TRBJ1-1; 9 bases agree with TRBD1. CDR1 is MGHRA, CDR2 YSYEKL, per germline. J was trimmed by 5 bases and V by 4 bases; bases with no gene match: 14. The CDR3 runs to 17 residues. CDR3 sequence (DNA): TGCGCCAGCAGCCCGAACCCGGGACAGGGAGGAAGGACTGAAGCTTTCTTT. Translation gives CASSPNPGQGGRTEAFF.

V usage is TRBV7-9 and J usage is TRBJ1-5; no clear D gene. The V end was cut by 4 bases, the J end by 5 bases, with 12 bases between. The CDR3 has 14 residues. CDR1 SEHNR and CDR2 FQNEAQ come from the germline V gene (reference sequence). The chain's CDR3 is CASSYEGSHQPQHF. In DNA, the CDR3 is TGTGCCAGCAGCTATGAGGGTTCCCATCAGCCCCAGCATTTT.

This chain joins TRBV27 and TRBJ1-2, with 7 bases aligning to TRBD1. The J segment lost 0 bases and the V segment lost 8 bases, leaving 6 bases of the junction unmatched. In germline, CDR1 is MNHEY, CDR2 SMNVEV (reference sequence). This CDR3 is 14 amino acids long. For the CDR3, the DNA is TGTGCCAGCGCCAGGGGGAAAGCTAACTATGGCTACACCTTC. Translating gives CASARGKANYGYTF.

The V call is TRBV12-2, the J call TRBJ1-2. TRBV12-2 is shown as a pseudogene. This CDR3 is 15 amino acids long. In DNA, the CDR3 is TGTGCAAGTCGCAAGGTCCCACTAACTAACTATGGCTACACCTTC. Translated, it gives CASRKVPLTNYGYTF.

V usage is TRBV4-1 and J usage is TRBJ1-1; TRBD1 is a possible D gene (5 bases). V was cut by 3 bases and J by 0 bases, with 11 bases left in between. Germline CDR1 is MGHRA and CDR2 is YSYEKL. This CDR3 has 15 amino acids. CDR3 sequence: CASSQEGLVNTEAFF. CDR3 DNA: TGCGCCAGCAGCCAGGAGGGGCTGGTGAACACTGAAGCTTTCTTT.

This rearrangement joins TRBV7-2 to TRBJ1-4; D is possibly TRBD1 (5 bases). CDR3 length: 15 residues. Germline V gene sequence: CDR1 SGHTA, CDR2 FQGNSA. V was cut by 5 bases and J by 5 bases, with 15 bases left in between. CDR3 coding DNA: TGTGCCAGCAGCCCATGGGGTGGGGCAAATGAAAAACTGTTTTTT. It is translated as CASSPWGGANEKLFF.

The chain has TRBV5-6 and TRBJ2-3, with TRBD1 identical over 7 bases. The J segment lost 4 bases and the V segment lost 8 bases, leaving 10 bases of the junction unmatched. Germline-derived CDR1 and CDR2 are SGHDT and YYEEEE. The CDR3 runs 14 residues. CDR3 nucleotide sequence: TGTGCCAGTAGACAGGGTCGGCGATCAGATACGCAGTATTTT. As protein: CASRQGRRSDTQYF. Based on the CDR3 plus reference TRBV5-6 and TRBJ2-3, the full variable domain is DAGVTQSPTHLIKTRGQQVTLRCSPKSGHDTVSWYQQALGQGPQFIFQYYEEEERQRGNFPDRFSGHQFPNYSSELNVNALLLGDSALYLCASRQGRRSDTQYFGPGTRLTVL.

V and J are TRBV28 and TRBJ2-5; maybe TRBD1 (6 bases). The CDR3 runs 18 residues. Deletions cut 1 base from V and 3 bases from J, with 21 bases between. The V gene's germline CDR1 is MDHEN and CDR2 SYDVKM. CDR3 amino acids: CASSLLTGRRRSEETQYF. The CDR3 coding sequence is TGTGCCAGCAGTTTATTAACAGGGAGAAGGAGGTCTGAAGAGACCCAGTACTTC.

This chain links TRBV7-2 with TRBJ2-5; maybe TRBD1 (5 bases). V was cut by 0 bases and J by 2 bases, with 13 bases left in between. From germline, CDR1 is SGHTA and CDR2 FQGNSA. CDR3 length: 16 residues. The CDR3 DNA is TGTGCCAGCAGCTTAGCCAGGGCGAGGTTACAAGAGACCCAGTACTTC. Its protein is CASSLARARLQETQYF.

A note on this clone: At one of its ends the junction is not consistent with the germline gene, which may arise from a read error. The CDR3 DNA reads TGTGCCAGCAGCCGAACACAGGGTAACAATTCACCCCCCCACTTT. Translation gives CASSRTQGNNSPPHF. This chain connects TRBV6-5 to TRBJ1-6, with a tentative D call TRBD1 (6 bases). The CDR3 contains 15 residues. Germline V gives CDR1 MNHEY, CDR2 SVGAGI.

The CDR3 DNA follows: TGTGCCAGTAGTAACGACGGGTCGGAATTCAGCAATCAGCCCCAGCATTTT. Encoded protein: CASSNDGSEFSNQPQHF. The chain carries TRBV19 and TRBJ1-5; D gene ambiguous. The V gene's germline CDR1 is LNHDA and CDR2 SQIVND (reference sequence). Between the trimmed V and J ends, which lost 4 bases and 1 base, there was a span of 17 bases. This CDR3 comprises 17 residues.

The genes are TRBV27 and TRBJ1-6, with D maybe TRBD1 (5 bases). The CDR3 length is 13 residues. V lost 10 bases to trimming and J lost 4 bases, with 11 bases between them. CDR1 is MNHEY and CDR2 is SMNVEV in the germline V gene (reference sequence). CDR3 sequence (DNA): TGTGCCACCACGGGGGGGTATAATTCACCCCTCCACTTT. Translating it yields CATTGGYNSPLHF.

The chain has TRBV6-5 and TRBJ1-2, with 7 positions matching TRBD1. The CDR3 length is 14 residues. V dropped 6 bases and J dropped 4; count of bases not matched to a gene: 8. Germline V lookup: CDR1 MNHEY, CDR2 SVGAGI. The CDR3, as DNA: TGTGCCAGCAGCAGTAACAGGGGTGGCTATGGCTACACCTTC. Amino acid sequence: CASSSNRGGYGYTF.